One and the same sample provided the 28 T cell receptor beta chains below, sequenced in a study of cytomegalovirus exposure and HLA in healthy donors. PCR used 60 Vbeta primers and 13 Jbeta primers. Sequenced by immunoSEQ multiplex PCR; TCRdb stores in-frame clones only, minus some. There are tens of thousands of clones in the sample; 70% to 85% occur only once, and over 3% lies in the top ten. Sequenced: PBMCs. These receptors were obtained from a middle-aged man in good health and CMV-seronegative.

In nucleotides, the CDR3 is TGTGCCAGCAGCGTTAACTCAGGGGAGACCCAGTACTTC. Translating it yields CASSVNSGETQYF. V gene TRBV9 combines with J gene TRBJ2-5; weak D call: TRBD1 (5 bases). Trimming took 2 bases from V and 5 from J, leaving 10 bases between them. There are 13 residues in the CDR3. Germline CDR1 and CDR2: SGDLS and YYNGEE.

Only one count was recorded for this clone. The chain joins TRBV5-5 to TRBJ1-5; 10 nucleotides line up with TRBD1. With 2 bases clipped from V and 5 bases from J, the junction kept 7 bases outside the gene matches. The CDR3 loop spans 16 amino acids. Germline values: CDR1 SGHKS, CDR2 YYEKEE (reference sequence). The CDR3 DNA sequence: TGTGCCAGCAGCTTTTCTGGAGGGACAGGGGATCAGCCCCAGCATTTT. It translates to CASSFSGGTGDQPQHF.

This clone is a singleton in its sample. The J gene is TRBJ1-5, the V gene TRBV6-6; no reliable D call. The CDR3 extends over 14 amino acids. V lost 3 bases to trimming and J lost 0 bases, with 6 bases between them. Germline V gene lookup returns CDR1 MNHNY and CDR2 SVGAGI (reference sequence). The CDR3 nucleotides are TGTGCCAGCAGTTATCTAGGTAGCAATCAGCCCCAGCATTTT. Translation: CASSYLGSNQPQHF.

This clone came up a few times. The chain has TRBV6-1 and TRBJ2-7; a possible D gene is TRBD1 (6 bases). Germline V CDR1 and CDR2: MNHNS, SASEGT. The CDR3 covers 14 residues. Trimming stripped 5 bases from V and 2 bases from J, with 13 bases between. The CDR3 sequence is CASSWGQGAYEQYF. CDR3 sequence (DNA): TGTGCCAGCAGTTGGGGACAAGGGGCCTACGAGCAGTACTTC.

This chain uses TRBV7-2 with TRBJ2-5; 10 bases are a match to TRBD2. Germline V CDR1 and CDR2: SGHTA, FQGNSA. The CDR3 is 16 amino acids. V gave up 5 bases and J gave up 5 bases; unmatched junction bases: 11. Here the CDR3 reads CASSPGDSGRTETQYF. DNA of the CDR3: TGTGCCAGCAGCCCCGGGGATAGCGGGAGGACTGAGACCCAGTACTTC.

J is TRBJ2-7 and V is TRBV5-1, with 7 bases fitting TRBD1. The V segment lost 7 bases and the J segment 1 base; nucleotides outside the gene matches: 11. The CDR3 extends over 15 amino acids. Germline lookup yields CDR1 SGHRS and CDR2 YFSETQ. DNA of the CDR3: TGCGCCAGCGGGAGCCCGGGACAGCTTTCCTACGAGCAGTACTTC. Its protein is CASGSPGQLSYEQYF.

The chain combines TRBV5-1 with TRBJ2-3, with 8 bases lining up with TRBD1. The trim removed 4 bases at V and 0 bases at J, leaving 4 bases unmatched. The germline gives CDR1 SGHRS, CDR2 YFSETQ. The CDR3 covers 15 residues. CDR3 amino acids: CASSGGTGSTDTQYF. In DNA form, the CDR3 reads TGCGCCAGCAGCGGCGGGACAGGAAGCACAGATACGCAGTATTTT.

V is TRBV7-9 and J is TRBJ2-1, with D hard to call. Germline values: CDR1 SEHNR, CDR2 FQNEAQ (reference sequence). Trimming took off 6 bases at V and 8 bases at J, with 11 bases between the two ends. CDR3 size: 12 residues. The DNA for the CDR3 is TGTGCCAGCAGGCTTAGAGGATATGAGCAGTTCTTC. Amino acid sequence: CASRLRGYEQFF.

The rearrangement joins TRBV7-6 to TRBJ1-5; possible D gene TRBD1, 5 bases. The V gene's germline CDR1 is SGHVS and CDR2 FNYEAQ. The germline V and J ends were trimmed by 5 bases and 4 bases, with 12 bases remaining between them. CDR3 size: 14 residues. In DNA form, the CDR3 reads TGTGCCAGCAGCGCGGGACGGTCGAATCAGCCCCAGCATTTT. Translation: CASSAGRSNQPQHF.

V usage is TRBV13 and J usage is TRBJ2-1, with 7 bases that match TRBD2. V shed 5 bases, J shed 4 bases, and the junction held 5 bases outside the gene matches. This CDR3 region has 14 residues. CDR1 is PRHDT and CDR2 is FYEKMQ in the germline V gene (reference sequence). CDR3 coding DNA: TGTGCCAGCAGCCAAGGGACTAATTACAATGAGCAGTTCTTC. This codes for CASSQGTNYNEQFF.

This chain joins TRBV9 and TRBJ2-3; 7 bases are a match to TRBD1. This CDR3 spans 15 amino acids. The germline V gene encodes CDR1 SGDLS and CDR2 YYNGEE. The V and J ends lost 2 bases and 2 bases, in that order; junction bases with no gene match: 5. The CDR3 region has the DNA TGTGCCAGCAGCGTGGGGACAGAGTACACAGATACGCAGTATTTT. The encoded protein is CASSVGTEYTDTQYF.

This clone is termed medium-sized. V usage is TRBV6-5 and J usage is TRBJ2-7; D might be TRBD2 (5 bases). Germline CDR1 reads MNHEY; CDR2 reads SVGAGI. CDR3 length: 14 residues. V dropped 7 bases and J dropped 5 bases, with 18 bases sitting between them. As DNA, the CDR3 is TGTGCCAGCATCTCACCGGTCGGAGGACACGAGCAGTACTTC. Protein: CASISPVGGHEQYF.

The sample holds a few counts of this clone. The rearrangement joins TRBV28 to TRBJ1-4, with unresolved D. The CDR3 extends over 9 amino acids. V shed 11 bases and J shed 7 bases, with 5 bases lying between them. CDR1 and CDR2 from the germline V gene are MDHEN and SYDVKM. The chain's CDR3 is CAGPEKLFF. The CDR3 region has the DNA TGTGCCGGGCCTGAAAAACTGTTTTTT.

This chain links TRBV18 with TRBJ1-2, with 8 bases that match TRBD1. Germline CDR1 KGHSH, CDR2 LQKENI. With V trimmed by 4 bases and J by 6 bases, 7 bases remained unmatched. This CDR3 spans 14 amino acids. The CDR3 protein is CASSRNGQGNGYTF. The CDR3 nucleotides read TGTGCCAGCTCACGAAACGGACAGGGAAATGGCTACACCTTC.

This rearrangement joins TRBV2 to TRBJ2-7; perhaps TRBD2 as D (7 bases). The CDR3 contains 15 residues. Germline V gene sequence: CDR1 SNHLY, CDR2 FYNNEI. V gave up 6 bases and J gave up 3 bases, with 18 bases separating them. The CDR3 loop reads CASSLRLGGVYEQYF. CDR3 nucleotides: TGTGCCAGCAGCCTCCGGTTAGGGGGGGTCTACGAGCAGTACTTC.

J is TRBJ2-2 and V is TRBV10-2, with 7 bases matching TRBD1. CDR3 size: 16 residues. Germline lookup yields CDR1 WSHSY and CDR2 SAAADI. Losses at the gene ends were 3 bases for V and 0 bases for J; bases not matched to a gene: 4. CDR3 in DNA: TGCGCCAGCAGTGAAACAGGGGCCACGAACACCGGGGAGCTGTTTTTT. This sequence encodes CASSETGATNTGELFF.

The rearrangement joins TRBV5-6 to TRBJ1-2, with TRBD1 as a possible D gene (6 bases). This CDR3 is 13 amino acids long. V lost 4 bases and J 4 bases, leaving 11 bases between the germline ends. The germline gives CDR1 SGHDT, CDR2 YYEEEE. CDR3 sequence: CASSGGHFYGYTF. In DNA form, the CDR3 reads TGTGCCAGCAGCGGGGGACACTTCTATGGCTACACCTTC. Full variable domain (rest looked up from reference TRBV5-6 and TRBJ1-2): DAGVTQSPTHLIKTRGQQVTLRCSPKSGHDTVSWYQQALGQGPQFIFQYYEEEERQRGNFPDRFSGHQFPNYSSELNVNALLLGDSALYLCASSGGHFYGYTFGSGTRLTVV.

V and J are TRBV9 and TRBJ2-2; 8 nucleotides match TRBD1. The V gene end was trimmed by 4 bases and the J gene end by 6 bases; junction bases not matched to a gene: 8. Germline CDR1 reads SGDLS; CDR2 reads YYNGEE. The CDR3 covers 15 residues. Here the CDR3 DNA reads TGTGCCAGCAGCCCACGGACAGGGAAGGCCGGGGAGCTGTTTTTT. Its protein is CASSPRTGKAGELFF.

This clone was picked up a small number of times. The chain links TRBV7-9 to TRBJ2-5; D might be TRBD2 (7 bases). The J call may be faulty, since TRBJ2-7 better matches the DNA end. The CDR3 is made up of 14 amino acids. From germline, CDR1 is SEHNR and CDR2 FQNEAQ (reference sequence). CDR3: CASSSVGGHNEQYF. In nucleotides, the CDR3 is TGTGCCAGCAGTTCCGTGGGGGGGCACAACGAGCAGTACTTC.

The rearrangement joins TRBV28 to TRBJ2-1; 9 bases align to TRBD1. V gave up 5 bases and J gave up 10 bases; unmatched junction bases: 18. The V gene's germline CDR1 is MDHEN and CDR2 SYDVKM. The CDR3 totals 17 residues. In DNA, the CDR3 is TGTGCCAGCAGTCCCCGCTTGGGGACAGGGCTGTGGGGCGAGCAGTTCTTC. It specifies CASSPRLGTGLWGEQFF.

The V call is TRBV6-6, the J call TRBJ2-5; possible D gene TRBD1, 5 bases. Germline CDR1 reads MNHNY; CDR2 reads SVGAGI (reference sequence). CDR3 size: 15 residues. V dropped 8 bases and J dropped 1 base, with 17 bases sitting between them. The CDR3 region has the DNA TGTGCCAGCGGGTCGTCGTGGACATCCCAAGAGACCCAGTACTTC. Translation: CASGSSWTSQETQYF.

The V and J genes are TRBV5-5 and TRBJ1-4, with a weak D call TRBD1 (6 bases). CDR1 and CDR2 from the germline V gene are SGHKS and YYEKEE (reference sequence). There are 15 residues in the CDR3. Trimming cost V 3 bases and J 0 bases, with 9 bases left between them. The CDR3 region has the DNA TGTGCCAGCAGCTCTGGACAGCCAACTAATGAAAAACTGTTTTTT. Its translation: CASSSGQPTNEKLFF.

J is TRBJ2-7 and V is TRBV6-5; D perhaps matches TRBD1 (5 bases). The V and J ends lost 2 bases and 6 bases respectively, with 11 bases between them. Germline lookup yields CDR1 MNHEY and CDR2 SVGAGI. The CDR3 covers 13 residues. CDR3: CASSYGVTGEQYF. The CDR3 coding sequence is TGTGCCAGCAGTTACGGGGTCACAGGCGAGCAGTACTTC.

This chain links TRBV7-3 with TRBJ2-2; 8 bases are a match to TRBD2. Germline V gene sequence: CDR1 SGHTA, CDR2 FQGTGA. The CDR3 contains 16 residues. V lost 1 base, J lost 3 bases, and 4 bases stayed unmatched. In DNA, the CDR3 is TGTGCCAGCAGCTTAAGTACTAGCGGATACACCGGGGAGCTGTTTTTT. Translated, it gives CASSLSTSGYTGELFF.

The CDR3: CASSKREAGSPFSGNTIYF. The CDR3 DNA reads TGTGCCAGCAGCAAAAGAGAGGCGGGCAGCCCCTTCTCTGGAAACACCATATATTTT. This chain uses TRBV21-1 with TRBJ1-3. TRBV21-1 is an annotated pseudogene. The CDR3 totals 19 residues.

The V and J genes are TRBV14 and TRBJ2-1; D is perhaps TRBD2 (5 bases). The CDR3 consists of 15 residues. Germline CDR1 SGHDN, CDR2 FVKESK. Trimming left V 0 bases short and J 3 bases short, with 9 bases between. The CDR3 DNA reads as TGTGCCAGCAGCCAAGATCCCGGGGACTACAATGAGCAGTTCTTC. Translated, it gives CASSQDPGDYNEQFF.

This clone occurred a few times. The gene calls are TRBV10-3 and TRBJ2-7; D uncertain. This CDR3 is 11 amino acids long. Trimming pared 5 bases from V and 3 bases from J, leaving 5 bases between. Per the germline V gene, CDR1 is ENHRY and CDR2 is SYGVKD. CDR3 sequence: CAISNSYEQYF. The CDR3 DNA reads TGTGCCATCAGTAACAGCTACGAGCAGTACTTC.

The chain carries TRBV21-1 and TRBJ2-7; TRBD2 is taken as the D call from the table, unchecked against the DNA. TRBV21-1 represents a pseudogene. The CDR3 covers 12 residues. The CDR3 region has the DNA TGTGCCAGCAGCAAAGAGCCTGCCGAGCAGTACTTC. Translated: CASSKEPAEQYF.